This TCR beta chain was documented in a study of T-cell memory formation after mild COVID-19. Overall study: Clusters of TCRs were largely donor specific.

The CDR3 loop spans 18 amino acids. Unmatched junction bases numbered 12, after V lost 4 bases and J lost 2 bases. Looked up from germline, CDR1 is LGHNA and CDR2 is YSLEER. TCRdb fed the 5' RACE reads into MiXCR, producing one record per CDR3 protein. Here the sample spans roughly 500,000 distinct CDR3 sequences, roughly 22% being singletons. The receptor was derived from an adult woman who had mild COVID-19 (a few samples of this study predate the infection). Cell type and time point are not known. The chain uses TRBV4-3 and TRBJ2-3, with 10 bases matching TRBD2. Sequencing used PBMCs or a T cell subset sorted from them (not recorded which). As DNA, the CDR3 is TGCGCCAGCAGCCGGAGACTAGCGGGTGGAGGTGTCACAGATACGCAGTATTTT. Translating it yields CASSRRLAGGGVTDTQYF.